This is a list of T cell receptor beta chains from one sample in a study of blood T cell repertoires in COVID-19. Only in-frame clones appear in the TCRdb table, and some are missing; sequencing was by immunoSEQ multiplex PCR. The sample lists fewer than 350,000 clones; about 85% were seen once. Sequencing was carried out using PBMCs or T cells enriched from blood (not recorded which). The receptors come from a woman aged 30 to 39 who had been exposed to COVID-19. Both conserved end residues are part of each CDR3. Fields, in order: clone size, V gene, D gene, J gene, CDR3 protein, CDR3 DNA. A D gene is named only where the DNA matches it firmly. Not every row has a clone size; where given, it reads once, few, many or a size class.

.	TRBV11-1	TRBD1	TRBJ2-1	CASSVGQGEQFF	TGTGCCAGCAGCGTGGGACAGGGGGAGCAGTTCTTC
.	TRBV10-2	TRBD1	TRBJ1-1	CASSVTGAYHTEAFF	TGCGCCAGCAGTGTGACAGGGGCTTATCACACTGAAGCTTTCTTT
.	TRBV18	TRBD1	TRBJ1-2	CASSPGTGGLIVNYGYTF	TGTGCCAGCTCACCCGGGACAGGGGGCTTAATAGTTAACTATGGCTACACCTTC
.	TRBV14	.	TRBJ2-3	CASSQDGAGIFQFSSTDTQYF	TGTGCCAGCAGCCAAGACGGGGCGGGGATCTTCCAATTTTCGTCCACAGATACGCAGTATTTT
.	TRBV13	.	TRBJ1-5	CASSSEEESNQPQHF	TGTGCCAGCAGCTCGGAAGAGGAAAGCAATCAGCCCCAGCATTTT
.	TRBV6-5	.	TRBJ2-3	CASSQGTDTQYF	TGTGCCAGCAGTCAGGGAACAGATACGCAGTATTTT
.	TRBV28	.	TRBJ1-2	CASSLGQNYGYTF	TGTGCCAGCAGTTTAGGACAGAACTATGGCTACACCTTC
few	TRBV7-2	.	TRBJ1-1	CASSPSVGQQNTEAFF	TGTGCCAGCAGCCCATCCGTCGGACAGCAGAACACTGAAGCTTTCTTT
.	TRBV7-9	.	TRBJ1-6	CASTEEDSPLHF	TGTGCCAGCACGGAGGAAGATTCACCCCTCCACTTT
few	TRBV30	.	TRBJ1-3	CAWSVMGGSGNTIYF	TGTGCCTGGAGTGTAATGGGGGGCTCTGGAAACACCATATATTTT
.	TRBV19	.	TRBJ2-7	CASSMRGGGSYEQYF	TGTGCCAGTAGTATGCGGGGAGGAGGGTCCTACGAGCAGTACTTC
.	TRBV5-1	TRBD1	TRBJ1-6	CASSYRTGGQGNSPLHF	TGCGCCAGCAGCTACCGGACAGGGGGACAGGGAAATTCACCCCTCCACTTT
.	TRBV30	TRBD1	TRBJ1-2	CALAGTGFDYGYTF	TGTGCCTTGGCCGGGACAGGGTTTGACTATGGCTACACCTTC
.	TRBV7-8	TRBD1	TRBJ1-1	CASSLRTGTSAEAFF	TGTGCCAGCAGCCTGCGGACAGGTACGTCCGCTGAAGCTTTCTTT
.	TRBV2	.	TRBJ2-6	CASMAGRSGANVLTF	TGTGCCAGCATGGCGGGGAGGTCTGGGGCCAACGTCCTGACTTTC
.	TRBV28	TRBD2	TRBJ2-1	CASSATSGGAGEQFF	TGTGCCAGCAGTGCGACTAGCGGGGGGGCGGGTGAGCAGTTCTTC
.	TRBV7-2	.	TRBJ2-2	CASSPKNTGELFF	TGTGCCAGCAGCCCCAAGAACACCGGGGAGCTGTTTTTT
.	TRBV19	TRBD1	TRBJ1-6	CASRTGSNSPLHF	TGTGCCAGCCGGACAGGGTCAAATTCACCCCTCCACTTT
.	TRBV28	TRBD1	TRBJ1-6	CASSFQGTGISPLHF	TGTGCCAGCAGTTTCCAAGGGACAGGGATCTCGCCCCTCCACTTT
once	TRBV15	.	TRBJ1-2	CATTPGLSVYGYTF	TGTGCCACCACCCCCGGTTTATCCGTCTATGGCTACACCTTC
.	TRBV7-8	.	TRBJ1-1	CASSDWQWEVNTEAFF	TGTGCCAGCAGCGATTGGCAGTGGGAGGTGAACACTGAAGCTTTCTTT
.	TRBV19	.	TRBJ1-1	CASSPWSAEAFF	TGTGCCAGTAGTCCCTGGAGTGCCGAAGCTTTCTTT
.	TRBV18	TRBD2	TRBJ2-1	CASSPQGTSGRAKNEQFF	TGTGCCAGCTCACCACAGGGGACTAGCGGGAGGGCGAAGAATGAGCAGTTCTTC
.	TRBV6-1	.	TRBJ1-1	CASSEAPSEVTEAFF	TGTGCCAGCAGTGAAGCGCCGTCAGAAGTAACTGAAGCTTTCTTT
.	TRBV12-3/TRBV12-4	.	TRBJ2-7	CASSLLAKYEQYF	TGTGCCAGCAGTTTACTAGCGAAGTACGAGCAGTACTTC
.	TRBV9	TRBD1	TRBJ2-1	CASSAGTGFYNEQFF	TGTGCCAGCAGCGCCGGGACAGGGTTTTACAATGAGCAGTTCTTC